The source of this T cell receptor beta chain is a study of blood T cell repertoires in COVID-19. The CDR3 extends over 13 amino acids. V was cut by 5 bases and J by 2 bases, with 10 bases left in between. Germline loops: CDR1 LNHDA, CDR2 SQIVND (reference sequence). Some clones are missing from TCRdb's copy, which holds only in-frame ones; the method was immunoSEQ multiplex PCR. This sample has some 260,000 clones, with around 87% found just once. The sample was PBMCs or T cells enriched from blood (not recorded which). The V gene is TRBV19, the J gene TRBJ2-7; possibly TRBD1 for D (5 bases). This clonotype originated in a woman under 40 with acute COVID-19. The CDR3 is CASSAPGPYEQYF. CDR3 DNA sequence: TGTGCCAGTAGTGCGCCAGGGCCCTACGAGCAGTACTTC.